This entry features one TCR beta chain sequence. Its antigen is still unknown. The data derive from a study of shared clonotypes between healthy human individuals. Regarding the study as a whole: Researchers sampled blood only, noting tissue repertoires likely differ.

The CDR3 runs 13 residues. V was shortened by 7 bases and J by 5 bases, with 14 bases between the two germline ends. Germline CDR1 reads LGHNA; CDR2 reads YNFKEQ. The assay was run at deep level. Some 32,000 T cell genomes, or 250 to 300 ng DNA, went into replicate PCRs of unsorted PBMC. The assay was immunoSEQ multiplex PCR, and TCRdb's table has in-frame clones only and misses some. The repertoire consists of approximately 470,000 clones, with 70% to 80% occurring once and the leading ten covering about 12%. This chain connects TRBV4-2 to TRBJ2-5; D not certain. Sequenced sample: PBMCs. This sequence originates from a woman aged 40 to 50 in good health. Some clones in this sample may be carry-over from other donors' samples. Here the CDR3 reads CASNPTVGETQYF. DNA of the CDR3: TGTGCCAGCAACCCCACGGTCGGGGAGACCCAGTACTTC.